The rows below give T cell receptor beta chains drawn from one sample of a study of blood T cell repertoires in COVID-19. The protocol was immunoSEQ multiplex PCR, while the TCRdb copy is restricted to in-frame clones and leaves out a portion. The sample yields 250,000 to 300,000 clones, about 87% seen once. The sample comprised peripheral blood. These receptors originate from a woman in her 70s with COVID-19, enrolled during active disease. The CDR3 runs from the conserved cysteine through the conserved F or W. Each record gives: clone size, V gene, J gene, D gene, CDR3 protein, CDR3 DNA. A D gene is named only where the DNA matches it firmly. Expanded clones get a size class; other rows say once, few or many, or leave the size out.

once	TRBV9	TRBJ2-1	TRBD1	CASSGDRGLYNEQFF	TGTGCCAGCAGCGGGGACAGGGGACTTTACAATGAGCAGTTCTTC
.	TRBV7-2	TRBJ2-1	TRBD2	CASSLDGLAGVGRTNEQFF	TGTGCCAGCAGCTTAGATGGTCTAGCGGGAGTAGGAAGAACCAATGAGCAGTTCTTC
.	TRBV7-2	TRBJ2-1	TRBD2	CASSLKERELTEQFF	TGTGCCAGCAGCTTAAAAGAGCGGGAGTTGACTGAGCAGTTCTTC
.	TRBV18	TRBJ1-1	.	CASSPRTSDRNTEAFF	TGTGCCAGCTCACCACGCACCTCAGACAGGAACACTGAAGCTTTCTTT
.	TRBV4-2	TRBJ2-1	.	CASSPGQNNEQFF	TGTGCCAGCAGCCCAGGGCAGAACAATGAGCAGTTCTTC
.	TRBV5-1	TRBJ2-6	.	CASSGAQSSGANVLTF	TGCGCCAGCAGCGGCGCACAGAGCTCTGGGGCCAACGTCCTGACTTTC
.	TRBV7-2	TRBJ2-1	TRBD2	CASSQGLAGVSEQFF	TGTGCCAGCAGCCAAGGACTAGCGGGAGTTAGTGAGCAGTTCTTC
.	TRBV30	TRBJ1-5	TRBD1	CAWSVKQDRGLGSNQPQHF	TGTGCCTGGAGTGTAAAACAAGACAGGGGGCTTGGGAGCAATCAGCCCCAGCATTTT
.	TRBV28	TRBJ2-1	TRBD2	CASSLGTSGSDEQFF	TGTGCCAGCAGTCTAGGGACTAGCGGGTCGGATGAGCAGTTCTTC
.	TRBV3-1/TRBV3-2	TRBJ2-3	.	CASSQVAVLTDTQYF	TGTGCCAGCAGCCAAGTCGCGGTTCTAACAGATACGCAGTATTTT
.	TRBV10-3	TRBJ1-5	.	CAISEQAVGQPQHF	TGTGCCATCAGTGAGCAGGCAGTGGGTCAGCCCCAGCATTTT
.	TRBV29-1	TRBJ1-1	.	CSVERGTGEAFF	TGCAGCGTTGAAAGGGGGACGGGAGAAGCTTTCTTT
.	TRBV3-1/TRBV3-2	TRBJ2-7	.	CASSQAGASYEQYF	TGTGCCAGCAGCCAAGCCGGTGCTTCCTACGAGCAGTACTTC
.	TRBV11-3	TRBJ2-1	TRBD2	CASSLVVTSGYAEQFF	TGTGCCAGCAGCTTAGTGGTGACTAGCGGGTACGCTGAGCAGTTCTTC
once	TRBV10-3	TRBJ2-1	TRBD2	CAISGPIGRASYNEQFF	TGTGCCATCAGTGGGCCGATTGGGAGGGCCTCCTACAATGAGCAGTTCTTC
.	TRBV6-5	TRBJ1-2	.	CASSYESNYGYTF	TGTGCCAGCAGTTACGAGTCGAACTATGGCTACACCTTC
.	TRBV28	TRBJ1-6	.	CASITGNSPLHF	TGTGCCAGCATCACAGGAAATTCACCCCTCCACTTT
.	TRBV28	TRBJ1-2	TRBD1	CASRRTGNYHYGYTF	TGTGCCAGCAGAAGGACAGGGAACTATCACTATGGCTACACCTTC
few	TRBV3-1/TRBV3-2	TRBJ1-1	.	CASSQEWGPGSKLNTEAFF	TGTGCCAGCAGCCAAGAATGGGGTCCAGGGTCGAAACTGAACACTGAAGCTTTCTTT
.	TRBV2	TRBJ2-3	.	CASSKDRRTDTQYF	TGTGCCAGCAGTAAGGACAGACGCACAGATACGCAGTATTTT
.	TRBV7-9	TRBJ2-7	TRBD2	CASSSLAGGPPYEQYF	TGTGCCAGCAGCTCCTTAGCGGGAGGGCCCCCCTACGAGCAGTACTTC
.	TRBV19	TRBJ1-1	TRBD1	CASSITGGNTEAFF	TGTGCCAGTAGTATCACAGGGGGAAACACTGAAGCTTTCTTT
.	TRBV2	TRBJ2-5	.	CASSGLEGETQYF	TGTGCCAGCAGTGGCTTGGAGGGAGAGACCCAGTACTTC
.	TRBV28	TRBJ1-5	TRBD1	CASNNDRGSSNQPQHF	TGTGCCAGCAACAACGACAGGGGGAGTAGCAATCAGCCCCAGCATTTT
.	TRBV19	TRBJ1-4	.	CASSIGGSHEKLFF	TGTGCCAGTAGTATAGGAGGCAGCCATGAAAAACTGTTTTTT
.	TRBV7-3	TRBJ2-3	.	CASGSGDTDTQYF	TGTGCCAGCGGGAGCGGAGACACAGATACGCAGTATTTT
.	TRBV4-1	TRBJ2-5	.	CASSQGQQETQYF	TGCGCCAGCAGCCAAGGACAGCAAGAGACCCAGTACTTC
.	TRBV13	TRBJ1-2	TRBD1	CASSSWDRGLGANYGYTF	TGTGCCAGCAGCTCCTGGGACAGGGGTTTAGGGGCTAACTATGGCTACACCTTC
.	TRBV6-2/TRBV6-3	TRBJ1-5	.	CASSYPPVNQPQHF	TGTGCCAGCAGTTACCCCCCGGTCAATCAGCCCCAGCATTTT
.	TRBV5-1	TRBJ2-2	TRBD1	CASSSTGTAGELFF	TGCGCCAGCAGCTCGACAGGGACGGCCGGGGAGCTGTTTTTT
.	TRBV5-4	TRBJ2-7	TRBD2	CASSAGTSAPYEQYF	TGTGCCAGCAGCGCAGGGACTAGCGCGCCCTACGAGCAGTACTTC
.	TRBV6-5	TRBJ2-1	.	CASSRVGGSYNEQFF	TGTGCCAGCAGCCGGGTAGGTGGTTCCTACAATGAGCAGTTCTTC
.	TRBV5-4	TRBJ1-5	.	CASSSSYSNQPQHF	TGTGCCAGCAGTTCAAGCTATAGCAATCAGCCCCAGCATTTT
.	TRBV5-6	TRBJ2-7	TRBD1	CASSQGQFSYEQYF	TGTGCCAGCAGCCAGGGACAGTTCTCCTACGAGCAGTACTTC
.	TRBV9	TRBJ2-1	TRBD2	CASSVVAGVKNEQFF	TGTGCCAGCAGCGTAGTGGCGGGAGTTAAGAATGAGCAGTTCTTC
.	TRBV12-5	TRBJ2-5	TRBD2	CASGWEWVAGEETQYF	TGTGCTAGTGGTTGGGAGTGGGTAGCGGGAGAAGAGACCCAGTACTTC
.	TRBV11-3	TRBJ2-7	TRBD2	CASSPRLAGIGVYEQYF	TGTGCCAGCAGCCCACGACTAGCGGGAATAGGGGTCTACGAGCAGTACTTC
.	TRBV6-1	TRBJ1-5	TRBD1	CASSEVPTGARQPQHF	TGTGCCAGCAGTGAAGTGCCGACAGGGGCCAGGCAGCCCCAGCATTTT
.	TRBV7-2	TRBJ1-1	TRBD1	CASSPRLSKGAWFF	TGTGCCAGCAGCCCCCGTCTCTCGAAGGGGGCTTGGTTCTTT
.	TRBV12-5	TRBJ2-2	.	CASGFQAGELFF	TGTGCTAGTGGTTTTCAGGCCGGGGAGCTGTTTTTT
.	TRBV19	TRBJ1-5	.	CASSMVRAGLPRGQPQHF	TGTGCCAGTAGTATGGTACGCGCAGGCCTACCGCGGGGTCAGCCCCAGCATTTT
.	TRBV5-1	TRBJ1-5	.	CASSLNPGLGQPQHF	TGCGCCAGCAGCTTAAATCCGGGACTCGGTCAGCCCCAGCATTTT
.	TRBV3-1/TRBV3-2	TRBJ1-2	.	CASSQGRGPNYGYTF	TGTGCCAGCAGCCAAGGCAGGGGTCCTAACTATGGCTACACCTTC
once	TRBV14	TRBJ2-1	TRBD2	CASSQDWRLAGNEQFF	TGTGCCAGCAGCCAAGATTGGAGGCTAGCGGGGAATGAGCAGTTCTTC
once	TRBV5-1	TRBJ2-7	.	CASSATTTSYEQYF	TGCGCCAGCAGCGCAACGACTACTTCCTACGAGCAGTACTTC
once	TRBV28	TRBJ1-5	.	CASSSNNQPQHF	TGTGCCAGCAGTTCCAATAATCAGCCCCAGCATTTT
.	TRBV10-3	TRBJ1-3	.	CAIRADRLSGNTIYF	TGTGCCATCAGAGCGGACAGACTCTCTGGAAACACCATATATTTT
.	TRBV4-1	TRBJ2-1	TRBD2	CASSTSGAGGTSEQFF	TGCGCCAGCAGCACCTCAGGTGCGGGAGGGACAAGTGAGCAGTTCTTC
.	TRBV28	TRBJ2-7	.	CASRHNYEQYF	TGTGCCAGCAGACATAACTACGAGCAGTACTTC
.	TRBV18	TRBJ2-2	.	CASSPSTANTGELFF	TGTGCCAGCTCACCATCCACAGCGAACACCGGGGAGCTGTTTTTT
.	TRBV19	TRBJ1-1	.	CASSIEGLYTEAFF	TGTGCCAGTAGTATAGAGGGACTTTACACTGAAGCTTTCTTT
.	TRBV5-6	TRBJ1-2	TRBD1	CASSLGTGGSGYTF	TGTGCCAGCAGCTTGGGGACAGGGGGCTCTGGCTACACCTTC
.	TRBV5-1	TRBJ1-5	.	CASSLDGVQPQHF	TGCGCCAGCAGCTTGGACGGGGTACAGCCCCAGCATTTT
.	TRBV18	TRBJ1-5	TRBD1	CASSQGAQNQPQHF	TGTGCCAGCTCACAGGGGGCGCAAAATCAGCCCCAGCATTTT
.	TRBV12-3/TRBV12-4	TRBJ1-2	.	CASSSQGIGYTF	TGTGCCAGCAGTTCCCAGGGAATTGGCTACACCTTC
.	TRBV4-1	TRBJ1-5	.	CASSQDPKGEYSNQPQHF	TGCGCCAGCAGCCAAGACCCCAAGGGAGAATATAGCAATCAGCCCCAGCATTTT
.	TRBV3-1/TRBV3-2	TRBJ1-5	TRBD1	CASSQATGGRQPQHF	TGTGCCAGCAGCCAAGCGACAGGGGGCCGGCAGCCCCAGCATTTT
.	TRBV7-8	TRBJ2-1	.	CASSLEAGMQFF	TGTGCCAGCAGCTTAGAGGCGGGAATGCAGTTCTTC